This entry lists 12 T cell receptor beta chains sequenced from one sample in a study of blood T cell repertoires in COVID-19. Here immunoSEQ multiplex PCR was the method, and the copy in TCRdb shows in-frame clones only, minus some. The sample holds 200,000 to 250,000 clones; approximately 90% are singletons and the top ten take approximately 0.77%. Sequencing was carried out using peripheral blood. These receptors were obtained from a man in his fifties or sixties with COVID-19, enrolled during active disease.

V and J are TRBV19 and TRBJ2-6; D is uncertain. The CDR3 runs 15 residues. The germline V gene has CDR1 LNHDA and CDR2 SQIVND (reference sequence). The V end lost 3 bases, the J end lost 0 bases, and 6 bases lay between the germline ends. Here the CDR3 reads CASSIPISGANVLTF. The CDR3 nucleotides are TGTGCCAGTAGTATCCCCATCTCTGGGGCCAACGTCCTGACTTTC.

This rearrangement joins TRBV6-2 or TRBV6-3 to TRBJ2-2, with D tentatively TRBD2 (5 bases). Deletions cut 2 bases from V and 6 bases from J, with 13 bases between. Germline V gene sequence: CDR1 MNHEY, CDR2 SVGEGT. This CDR3 has 15 residues. In nucleotides, the CDR3 is TGTGCCAGCAGTTACCGCTCTAGCTTATCCGGGGAGCTGTTTTTT. As protein: CASSYRSSLSGELFF.

The chain recombines TRBV6-6 with TRBJ2-1; tentative D call: TRBD1 (5 bases). The germline V gene has CDR1 MNHNY and CDR2 SVGAGI (reference sequence). V shed 4 bases and J shed 3 bases, with 10 bases lying between them. CDR3 length: 14 amino acids. CDR3: CASSWTDSYNEQFF. The CDR3 region has the DNA TGTGCCAGCAGTTGGACCGACAGCTACAATGAGCAGTTCTTC.

The J gene is TRBJ2-3, the V gene TRBV6-4; a weak D match, TRBD2 (6 bases). The CDR3 runs 13 residues. V was trimmed by 6 bases and J by 6 bases, leaving 13 bases between them. CDR1 is MRHNA and CDR2 is SNTAGT in the germline V gene. CDR3 nucleotides: TGTGCCAGCAGCGCAATACGGGGGGATACGCAGTATTTT. It is translated as CASSAIRGDTQYF.

V usage is TRBV2 and J usage is TRBJ2-7; 10 bases map to TRBD2. The CDR3 sequence is 17 residues long. In germline, CDR1 is SNHLY, CDR2 FYNNEI. J gave up 2 bases and V 0 bases, and 7 bases lay outside the gene matches. This CDR3 is CASSEARRTSGPYEQYF. In DNA, the CDR3 is TGTGCCAGCAGTGAAGCTCGTCGGACTAGCGGCCCCTACGAGCAGTACTTC.

This sequence joins TRBV27 and TRBJ1-6; a possible D gene is TRBD1 (6 bases). Trimming cost V 3 bases and J 0 bases, with 18 bases left between them. This CDR3 is 19 amino acids long. Germline-derived CDR1 and CDR2 are MNHEY and SMNVEV (reference sequence). The CDR3 DNA reads TGTGCCAGCAGTTTCGTCAGGGGCCCGCTGAGCTCCTATAATTCACCCCTCCACTTT. Encoded protein: CASSFVRGPLSSYNSPLHF.

The chain links TRBV28 to TRBJ2-7; TRBD2 aligns across 12 bases. CDR1 and CDR2 from the germline V gene are MDHEN and SYDVKM. The CDR3 runs to 14 residues. J was trimmed by 6 bases and V by 2 bases; bases with no gene match: 2. The CDR3 protein is CASSLLAGGTEQYF. CDR3 DNA: TGTGCCAGCAGTTTACTAGCGGGGGGGACCGAGCAGTACTTC.

The chain uses TRBV2 and TRBJ1-1, with 7 positions matching TRBD1. After removal of 5 bases from V and 2 bases from J, the junction contained 5 bases not matched to a gene. The CDR3 is 14 residues long. Looked up from germline, CDR1 is SNHLY and CDR2 is FYNNEI. Written as DNA, the CDR3 is TGTGCCAGCAGTAACAGACAGGGTAACACTGAAGCTTTCTTT. It is translated as CASSNRQGNTEAFF.

For this clone: A junction end diverges from the germline sequence, so it may reflect a read error. This sequence joins TRBV7-9 and TRBJ1-1, with D unresolved. The CDR3 extends over 12 amino acids. The germline CDR1 and CDR2 sequences are SEHNR and FQNEAQ (reference sequence). The CDR3 loop is CASSLEGGRATF. The CDR3 region has the DNA TGTGCCAGCAGCTTAGAAGGTGGGCGGGCGACGTTT.

The V call is TRBV7-2, the J call TRBJ1-5; 7 nucleotides line up with TRBD1. CDR1 SGHTA and CDR2 FQGNSA come from the germline V gene. The CDR3 has 14 residues. The V segment lost 5 bases and the J segment 4 bases; nucleotides outside the gene matches: 5. The CDR3: CASSPTGRNQPQHF. For the CDR3, the DNA is TGTGCCAGCAGCCCGACAGGGCGGAATCAGCCCCAGCATTTT.

The V gene is TRBV28, the J gene TRBJ1-5; D uncertain. Germline CDR1 and CDR2: MDHEN and SYDVKM. With 7 bases removed from V and 3 bases from J, the gap between germline ends came to 16 bases. The CDR3 has 15 residues. Written as DNA, the CDR3 is TGTGCCAGCAAAGAGGGCCCGGGGTTCAATCAGCCCCAGCATTTT. It encodes CASKEGPGFNQPQHF.

On this clone: Other DNA sequences from this sample encode an identical CDR3 as well. CDR3 amino acids: CASSLSGSSYNEQFF. The CDR3 DNA reads as TGTGCCAGCAGCTTGAGCGGAAGCTCCTACAATGAGCAGTTCTTC. The rearrangement links TRBV7-3 to TRBJ2-1; TRBD2 is a possible D gene (5 bases). Per the germline V gene, CDR1 is SGHTA and CDR2 is FQGTGA. V shed 3 bases and J shed 0 bases, with 9 bases lying between them. This CDR3 has 15 residues. The entire variable domain, with the rest obtained from reference TRBV7-3 and TRBJ2-1, is as follows: GAGVSQTPSNKVTEKGKYVELRCDPISGHTALYWYRQSLGQGPEFLIYFQGTGAADDSGLPNDRFFAVRPEGSVSTLKIQRTERGDSAVYLCASSLSGSSYNEQFFGPGTRLTVL.